The rows below give T cell receptor beta chains drawn from one sample of a study of cytomegalovirus exposure and HLA in healthy donors. Measured with immunoSEQ multiplex PCR; TCRdb has only the in-frame clones, and not every one. The sample records approximately 95,000 clones, around 75% being singletons. Sequenced: PBMCs. The receptors were gathered from a man aged 18 to 30 in good health and CMV-seropositive. Each CDR3 is given with its conserved first and last residue. Fields, in order: V gene, D gene, clone size, J gene, CDR3 DNA, CDR3 protein. A D gene is named only where the DNA matches it firmly. Expanded clones get a size class; other rows say once, few or many, or leave the size out.

TRBV5-4	TRBD1	.	TRBJ2-5	TGTGCCAGCAGCCGGACAGGGGACGAGACCCAGTACTTC	CASSRTGDETQYF
TRBV7-9	.	.	TRBJ2-1	TGTGCCAGCAGCTGGGCCAGCTCCTACAATGAGCAGTTCTTC	CASSWASSYNEQFF
TRBV5-1	.	.	TRBJ1-1	TGCGCCAGCAGCCAGGGACAGAACACTGAAGCTTTCTTT	CASSQGQNTEAFF
TRBV7-2	.	.	TRBJ1-6	TGTGCCAGCAGCTTTGGGCCTAGGAGGAATTCACCCCTCCACTTT	CASSFGPRRNSPLHF
TRBV2	TRBD1	.	TRBJ1-2	TGTGCCAGCAGGGACGGGACAGGGTTACGCTATGGCTACACCTTC	CASRDGTGLRYGYTF
TRBV11-2	.	.	TRBJ2-7	TGTGCCAGCACAGACAGGGACTCAGGCGAGCAGTACTTC	CASTDRDSGEQYF
TRBV28	.	.	TRBJ1-1	TGTGCCAGCAGTTCCCATACAGGGCTGAGTACTGAAGCTTTCTTT	CASSSHTGLSTEAFF
TRBV1	.	.	TRBJ1-2	TGCACCAGCAGCCAAGATCCCTCGGGACAGGGGGTAGAGGGCTACACCTTC	CTSSQDPSGQGVEGYTF
TRBV11-3	TRBD2	.	TRBJ2-1	TGTGCCAGCAGCTTAGGGGAATATAGCGGGGGGGCGTCAAATGAGCAGTTCTTC	CASSLGEYSGGASNEQFF
TRBV10-3	.	few	TRBJ2-1	TGTGCCATCAGTGGAAGTAGGGGAGGCAATGAGCAGTTCTTC	CAISGSRGGNEQFF
TRBV19	.	.	TRBJ1-1	TGTGCCAGTAGTCAGAACACTGAAGCTTTCTTT	CASSQNTEAFF
TRBV10-3	.	.	TRBJ2-3	TGTGCCATCAGTGTGAAGGGGCCTAGTGTATCTGGCACAGATACGCAGTATTTT	CAISVKGPSVSGTDTQYF
TRBV7-9	.	once	TRBJ1-2	TGTGCCAGCAGCTCAGGCGTTTATGGCTACACCTTC	CASSSGVYGYTF
TRBV30	.	.	TRBJ2-1	TGTGCCTGGAGTGTAGGGGCTAGCGCCGGTGAGCAGTTCTTC	CAWSVGASAGEQFF
TRBV30	.	.	TRBJ1-1	TGTGCCTGGAGTGTGTTTGGCAGGGGAGTCAAGGACACTGAAGCTTTCTTT	CAWSVFGRGVKDTEAFF
TRBV5-1	.	few	TRBJ2-5	TGCGCCAGCAGCCCTGCGCAAGAGACCCAGTACTTC	CASSPAQETQYF
TRBV6-4	TRBD2	.	TRBJ2-5	TGTGCCAGCAGTGAATTAGCGGGGGGCCAAGAGACCCAGTACTTC	CASSELAGGQETQYF
TRBV6-1	.	many	TRBJ2-3	TGTGCCAGCAGTGACCTAGACGTGGCAGATACGCAGTATTTT	CASSDLDVADTQYF
TRBV5-1	TRBD2	.	TRBJ2-3	TGCGCCAGCAGCCCAGGGACTAGCGGGGGGGCCAGGGATACGCAGTATTTT	CASSPGTSGGARDTQYF
TRBV28	.	.	TRBJ2-6	TGTGCCAGCAGGCCACAGACCCCCTTCTCTGGGGCCAACGTCCTGACTTTC	CASRPQTPFSGANVLTF
TRBV4-2	.	many	TRBJ2-7	TGTGCCAGCAGCCCCAGTGGGGGGGCGGCGGACGAGCAGTACTTC	CASSPSGGAADEQYF
TRBV2	.	.	TRBJ2-7	TGTGCCAGCACCTTAGGTCAGGGGTACTACGAGCAGTACTTC	CASTLGQGYYEQYF
TRBV7-3	.	.	TRBJ2-2	TGTGCCAGCAGCTCGGAGCCCACCGGGGAGCTGTTTTTT	CASSSEPTGELFF
TRBV7-2	.	.	TRBJ1-4	TGTGCCAGCAGTCCCGCAGGGTTCGTCGGTGAAAAACTGTTTTTT	CASSPAGFVGEKLFF
TRBV6-4	.	few	TRBJ2-2	TGTGCCAGCAGCCGGGGACAGAACACCGGGGAGCTGTTTTTT	CASSRGQNTGELFF
TRBV27	.	.	TRBJ1-2	TGTGCCAGCAGTTTGTATTACGAAACAGGGCCCCTAGCTGGCTACACCTTC	CASSLYYETGPLAGYTF
TRBV6-5	TRBD1	once	TRBJ2-7	TGTGCCAGCAGTTACTCCCGGGACAGATACTACGAGCAGTACTTC	CASSYSRDRYYEQYF
TRBV30	.	.	TRBJ1-5	TGTGCCTGGAGTCGTCAGGGTTTTGGGAATCAGCCCCAGCATTTT	CAWSRQGFGNQPQHF
TRBV5-5	.	few	TRBJ1-4	TGTGCCAGCAGCCCCGACCGACCGAGCGGGGAAAAACTGTTTTTT	CASSPDRPSGEKLFF
TRBV29-1	.	.	TRBJ1-2	TGCAGCGTTATATGGGGGGGCGCGGGCGGCTATGGCTACACCTTC	CSVIWGGAGGYGYTF
TRBV6-5	TRBD1	.	TRBJ2-7	TGTGCCAGCAGCCCCGGGGACAGGGATTACGAGCAGTACTTC	CASSPGDRDYEQYF
TRBV14	TRBD2	.	TRBJ2-3	TGTGCCAGCAGCCACGGACTAGCGGGGCTCACAGATACGCAGTATTTT	CASSHGLAGLTDTQYF
TRBV30	TRBD1	few	TRBJ2-7	TGTGCCTGGAGGGGCAGGGGGCCCCTCTACGAGCAGTACTTC	CAWRGRGPLYEQYF
TRBV5-3	TRBD1	.	TRBJ1-4	TGTGCCAGAAGCCCAGGACAGGACTACCTGGCTAATGAAAAACTGTTTTTT	CARSPGQDYLANEKLFF
TRBV9	.	.	TRBJ2-3	TGTGCCAGCAGCGTACAGGGTTCCGGAAGCACAGATACGCAGTATTTT	CASSVQGSGSTDTQYF
TRBV7-9	.	.	TRBJ2-1	TGTGCCAGCAGCTTGGGGAGTCACAATGAGCAGTTCTTC	CASSLGSHNEQFF
TRBV5-5	TRBD1	.	TRBJ1-1	TGTGCCAGCAGCTTGGCACAGGGGCCATTTGAAGCTTTCTTT	CASSLAQGPFEAFF
TRBV6-4	TRBD2	.	TRBJ2-2	TGTGCCACCCGACTAGCGACGAACACCGGGGAGCTGTTTTTT	CATRLATNTGELFF
TRBV14	TRBD1	once	TRBJ2-7	TGTGCCAGCAGCCGCGGACAGGAAATTTACTACGAGCAGTACTTC	CASSRGQEIYYEQYF